The 10 T cell receptor beta chains given below trace back to one sample, sequenced in a study of response to subunit inactivated influenza vaccine. Using its own MiXCR run on the RT-PCR reads, TCRdb lists one record per CDR3 protein. The sample yields around 470,000 distinct CDR3 sequences, less than 7.5% seen once. Source: PBMCs from blood, taken around 25 months after vaccination. Receptors were obtained from a man between 50 and 75 years old who received an inactivated influenza vaccine.

V gene TRBV27 combines with J gene TRBJ1-4; perhaps TRBD1 as D (5 bases). The CDR3 consists of 14 residues. The V gene lost 3 bases and the J gene lost 4 bases, with 9 bases spanning the gap. Germline V CDR1 and CDR2: MNHEY, SMNVEV (reference sequence). The CDR3 reads CASSLSGNNEKLFF. Written as DNA, the CDR3 is TGTGCCAGCAGTTTGTCAGGGAATAATGAAAAACTGTTTTTT.

Many counts were recorded for this clonotype. The chain is built from TRBV5-1 and TRBJ2-1, with 9 nucleotides matching TRBD1. The V gene end was trimmed by 4 bases and the J gene end by 7 bases; junction bases not matched to a gene: 9. This CDR3 contains 15 residues. CDR1 is SGHRS, CDR2 YFSETQ, per germline. The CDR3 DNA reads as TGCGCCAGCAGCCGGGGACAGGGTGGTAAAAATGAGCAGTTCTTC. It encodes CASSRGQGGKNEQFF.

The table lists this clonotype with a few counts. J is TRBJ2-7 and V is TRBV14; D unclear. The CDR3 consists of 12 residues. From germline, CDR1 is SGHDN and CDR2 FVKESK. Trimming took 4 bases from V and 3 from J, leaving 7 bases between them. CDR3 amino acids: CASSPSYYEQYF. As DNA, the CDR3 is TGTGCCAGCAGCCCAAGCTACTACGAGCAGTACTTC.

The rearrangement uses TRBV6-6 and TRBJ2-7; D unclear. Germline V gives CDR1 MNHNY, CDR2 SVGAGI (reference sequence). Trimming left V 0 bases short and J 7 bases short, with 7 bases between. The CDR3 contains 12 residues. The CDR3: CASSYSRAEQYF. The CDR3 DNA follows: TGTGCCAGCAGTTACTCAAGGGCTGAGCAGTACTTC.

This clonotype turned up a few times. A junction boundary mismatches the germline segment, possibly from a read error. The gene calls are TRBV27 and TRBJ2-1; 10 bases map to TRBD2. The CDR3 loop spans 14 amino acids. The germline V gene has CDR1 MNHEY and CDR2 SMNVEV (reference sequence). The CDR3 sequence: CVSSLAGEGNEQFF. The CDR3 coding sequence is TGTGTCAGCAGTCTAGCGGGAGAAGGGAATGAGCAGTTCTTC.

The chain is built from TRBV5-4 and TRBJ2-2; the D is unclear. V lost 2 bases to trimming and J lost 8 bases, with 10 bases between them. The CDR3 spans 13 residues. Germline CDR1 and CDR2: SGHNT and YYREEE (reference sequence). The CDR3 sequence: CASSFRRSGELFF. CDR3 bases: TGTGCCAGCAGCTTTCGAAGGTCAGGGGAGCTGTTTTTT.

The chain joins TRBV27 to TRBJ2-2; 8 bases fit TRBD2. V lost 5 bases and J lost 7; bases outside the gene matches: 9. The CDR3 consists of 15 residues. From germline, CDR1 is MNHEY and CDR2 SMNVEV (reference sequence). The DNA of the CDR3 is TGTGCCAGCAGTGTAAGCGGGAGACTCGGCGGGGAGCTGTTTTTT. Protein: CASSVSGRLGGELFF.

This chain links TRBV29-1 with TRBJ2-3; 9 bases align to TRBD1. Germline values: CDR1 SQVTM, CDR2 ANQGSEA. Trimming removed 1 base from V and 6 bases from J; junction bases left unmatched: 11. CDR3 length: 16 amino acids. The CDR3, as DNA: TGCAGCGTTGAAGCCCTCCCGGGACAGGGCGGCGATACGCAGTATTTT. It codes for CSVEALPGQGGDTQYF.

The chain is built from TRBV24-1 and TRBJ2-5; 7 positions match TRBD1. CDR3 size: 15 residues. V lost 4 bases to trimming and J lost 5 bases; unmatched junction nucleotides: 9. The germline V gene has CDR1 KGHDR and CDR2 SFDVKD. CDR3 bases: TGTGCCACCAGTGACTCCCGGGACAGCCGGGAGACCCAGTACTTC. This translates into CATSDSRDSRETQYF.

This clonotype was detected a few times. The chain uses TRBV6-5 and TRBJ1-1; D is ambiguous. V dropped 3 bases and J dropped 3 bases, with 14 bases sitting between them. The CDR3 covers 15 residues. The germline gives CDR1 MNHEY, CDR2 SVGAGI. The CDR3, as DNA: TGTGCCAGCAGTTATCCCTCGACTGGCTACACTGAAGCTTTCTTT. The encoded protein is CASSYPSTGYTEAFF.